This T cell receptor beta chain was identified in a study of shared clonotypes between healthy human individuals. Worth noting for this clone: Its antigen is undetermined.

In the naive CD8 group, cells lacked CD45RO and were positively selected for CCR7, so terminally differentiated effector memory CD45RA+ cells were left out. Study-level points and caveats: Specimens sampled were limited to blood, with tissue repertoires likely differing.

Produced via immunoSEQ multiplex PCR; TCRdb's table is partial and in-frame only. The table shows millions of clones, with approximately 94% occurring only once. With 0 bases clipped from V and 6 bases from J, the junction kept 13 bases outside the gene matches. The CDR3 totals 17 residues. Per germline, CDR1 LGHNA and CDR2 YSLEER. Sequenced material: naive CD8+ T cells from PBMCs. The receptor was isolated from a young man in good health. Some clones in this sample may be carry-over from other donors' samples. The chain joins TRBV4-3 to TRBJ1-2; 7 bases agree with TRBD1. The CDR3 reads CASSQDGDREVLHGYTF. DNA of the CDR3: TGCGCCAGCAGCCAAGATGGTGACAGGGAGGTTCTCCATGGCTACACCTTC.